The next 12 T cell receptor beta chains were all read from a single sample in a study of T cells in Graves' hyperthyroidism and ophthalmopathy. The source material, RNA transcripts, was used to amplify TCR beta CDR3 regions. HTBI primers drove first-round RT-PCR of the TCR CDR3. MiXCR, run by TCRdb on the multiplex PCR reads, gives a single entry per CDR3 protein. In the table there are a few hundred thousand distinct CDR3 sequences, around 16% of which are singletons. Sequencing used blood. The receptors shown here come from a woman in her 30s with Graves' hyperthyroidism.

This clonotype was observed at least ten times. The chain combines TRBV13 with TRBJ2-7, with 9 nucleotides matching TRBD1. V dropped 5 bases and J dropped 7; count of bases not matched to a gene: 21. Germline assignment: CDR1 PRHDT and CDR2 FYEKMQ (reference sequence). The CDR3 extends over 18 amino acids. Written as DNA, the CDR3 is TGTGCCAGCAGCCCTACGTCCGACCGGGACAGGGAGCATGATGAGCAGTACTTC. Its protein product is CASSPTSDRDREHDEQYF.

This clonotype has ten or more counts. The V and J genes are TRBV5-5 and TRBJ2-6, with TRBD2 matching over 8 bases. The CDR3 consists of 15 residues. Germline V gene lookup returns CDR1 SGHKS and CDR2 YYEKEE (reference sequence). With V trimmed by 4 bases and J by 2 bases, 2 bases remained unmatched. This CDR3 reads CASSPGGAGANVLTF. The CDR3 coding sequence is TGTGCCAGCAGCCCGGGAGGGGCTGGGGCCAACGTCCTGACTTTC.

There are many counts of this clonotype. The CDR3 loop is CASSEAAVVRWPNIQYF. CDR3 in DNA: TGTGCCAGCAGTGAAGCGGCAGTCGTGAGGTGGCCAAACATTCAGTACTTC. The chain carries TRBV2 and TRBJ2-4; D ambiguous. V was clipped by 0 bases and J by 6 bases, with 18 bases between them. This CDR3 has 17 residues. Germline V gene lookup returns CDR1 SNHLY and CDR2 FYNNEI.

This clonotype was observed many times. In nucleotides, the CDR3 is TGTGCCTGGAGTGCGGGACTAGCCAATGAGCAGTTCTTC. It specifies CAWSAGLANEQFF. The gene calls are TRBV30 and TRBJ2-1, with 9 bases aligning to TRBD2. Trimming at V came to 1 base and at J to 6 bases, leaving 1 base not matched to a gene. Looked up from germline, CDR1 is GTSNPN and CDR2 is SVGIG (reference sequence). The CDR3 length is 13 residues.

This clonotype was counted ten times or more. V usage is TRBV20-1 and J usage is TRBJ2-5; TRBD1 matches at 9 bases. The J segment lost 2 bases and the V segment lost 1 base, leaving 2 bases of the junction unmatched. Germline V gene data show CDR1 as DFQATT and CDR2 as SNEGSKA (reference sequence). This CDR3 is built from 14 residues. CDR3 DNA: TGCAGTGCTAGAGTTGGACAGGGGCAAGAGACCCAGTACTTC. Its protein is CSARVGQGQETQYF.

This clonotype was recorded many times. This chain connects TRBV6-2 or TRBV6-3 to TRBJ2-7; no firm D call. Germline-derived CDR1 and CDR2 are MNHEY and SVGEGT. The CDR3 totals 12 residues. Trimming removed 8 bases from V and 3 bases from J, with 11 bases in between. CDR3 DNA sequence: TGTGCCAGCCAGACGGCGGTCTACGAGCAGTACTTC. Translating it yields CASQTAVYEQYF.

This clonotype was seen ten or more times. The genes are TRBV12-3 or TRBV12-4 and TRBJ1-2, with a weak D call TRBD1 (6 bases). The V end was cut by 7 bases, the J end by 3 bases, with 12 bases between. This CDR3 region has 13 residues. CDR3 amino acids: CASIPTGHYGYTF. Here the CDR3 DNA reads TGTGCCAGCATCCCGACAGGCCACTATGGCTACACCTTC.

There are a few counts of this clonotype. The CDR3 nucleotides read TGCAGCGTTGAATTCGGACTAGCGGGGAGAAAAGGTCGCGCAGATACGCAGTATTTT. As protein: CSVEFGLAGRKGRADTQYF. The chain has TRBV29-1 and TRBJ2-3; 12 positions agree with TRBD2. The germline gives CDR1 SQVTM, CDR2 ANQGSEA. CDR3 length: 19 residues. V shed 2 bases, J shed 4 bases, and the junction held 16 bases outside the gene matches.

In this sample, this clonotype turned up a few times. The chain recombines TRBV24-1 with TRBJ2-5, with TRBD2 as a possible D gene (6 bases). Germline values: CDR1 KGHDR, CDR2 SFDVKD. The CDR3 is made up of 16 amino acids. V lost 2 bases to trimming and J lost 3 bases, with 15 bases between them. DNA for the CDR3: TGTGCCACCAGTGATTGGGGGGTTAGGGGCGAAGAGACCCAGTACTTC. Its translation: CATSDWGVRGEETQYF.

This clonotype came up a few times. CDR3 in amino acids: CASSSELRGLDEQYF. For the CDR3, the DNA is TGCGCCAGCAGCTCCGAGCTCAGGGGTCTCGACGAGCAGTACTTC. The V gene is TRBV5-1, the J gene TRBJ2-7; possibly TRBD1 for D (6 bases). The V end was cut by 3 bases, the J end by 5 bases, with 18 bases between. CDR1 and CDR2 from the germline V gene are SGHRS and YFSETQ. There are 15 residues in the CDR3.

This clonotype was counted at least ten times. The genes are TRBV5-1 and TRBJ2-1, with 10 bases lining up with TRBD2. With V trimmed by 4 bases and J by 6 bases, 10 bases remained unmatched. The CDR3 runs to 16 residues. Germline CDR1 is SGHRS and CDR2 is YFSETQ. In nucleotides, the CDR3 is TGCGCCAGCAGCGGTAACGTAGCGGGAGGTGGCAATGAGCAGTTCTTC. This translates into CASSGNVAGGGNEQFF.

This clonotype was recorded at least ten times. CDR3 loop: CASRYGSSLDEQFF. CDR3 nucleotide sequence: TGTGCCAGCAGGTACGGGAGTTCTTTGGATGAGCAGTTCTTC. V and J are TRBV7-3 and TRBJ2-1, with a weak D call TRBD2 (6 bases). CDR3 size: 14 residues. V was trimmed by 6 bases and J by 8 bases, leaving 17 bases between them. Germline V lookup: CDR1 SGHTA, CDR2 FQGTGA.